The following is a TCR beta chain sequence with its context. The authors reverse transcribed all of the isolated RNA, so sequencing captured expressed TCRB transcripts. Here immunoSEQ multiplex PCR was the method, and the copy in TCRdb shows in-frame clones only, minus some. This sample has around 290,000 clones, with about 8% found just once. These data belong to a study of beta chain features in type 1 diabetes. Germline values: CDR1 KGHSH, CDR2 LQKENI. This CDR3 is built from 14 residues. Trimming took off 1 base at V and 2 bases at J, with 8 bases between the two ends. Sequenced: central memory CD4+ T cells from blood. The chain carries TRBV18 and TRBJ2-5; D call uncertain. The clonotype comes from a young woman in good health. CDR3 DNA: TGTGCCAGCTCACCACGATCAGAGCAAGAGACCCAGTACTTC. As protein: CASSPRSEQETQYF.